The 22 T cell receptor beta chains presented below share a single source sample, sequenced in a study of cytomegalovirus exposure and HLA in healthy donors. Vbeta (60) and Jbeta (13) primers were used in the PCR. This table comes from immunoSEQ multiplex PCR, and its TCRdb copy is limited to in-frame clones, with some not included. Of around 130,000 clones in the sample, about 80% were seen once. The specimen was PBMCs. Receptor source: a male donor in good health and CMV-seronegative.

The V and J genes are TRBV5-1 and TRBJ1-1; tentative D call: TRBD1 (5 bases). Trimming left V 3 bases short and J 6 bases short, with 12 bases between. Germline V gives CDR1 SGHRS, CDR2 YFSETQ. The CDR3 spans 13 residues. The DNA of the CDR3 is TGCGCCAGCAGCTCGGGACTGCTGCCTGAAGCTTTCTTT. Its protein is CASSSGLLPEAFF.

CDR3 DNA: TGTGCCAGCAGTTACACCCTGACTAGAGAGGCTGAAGCTTTCTTT. Translating gives CASSYTLTREAEAFF. The genes are TRBV6-5 and TRBJ1-1; unclear D gene. Germline CDR1 MNHEY, CDR2 SVGAGI. The CDR3 consists of 15 residues. Trimming pared 2 bases from V and 6 bases from J, leaving 16 bases between.

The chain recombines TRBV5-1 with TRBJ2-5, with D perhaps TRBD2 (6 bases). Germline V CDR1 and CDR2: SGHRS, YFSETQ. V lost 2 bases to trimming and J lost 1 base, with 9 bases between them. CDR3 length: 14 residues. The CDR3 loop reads CASSFRDSQETQYF. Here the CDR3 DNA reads TGCGCCAGCAGCTTCCGGGACTCCCAAGAGACCCAGTACTTC.

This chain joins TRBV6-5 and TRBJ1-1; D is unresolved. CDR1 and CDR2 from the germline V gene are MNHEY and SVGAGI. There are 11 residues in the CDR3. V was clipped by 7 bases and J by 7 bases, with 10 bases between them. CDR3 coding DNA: TGTGCCAGCACCATGGGCATTGAAGCTTTCTTT. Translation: CASTMGIEAFF.

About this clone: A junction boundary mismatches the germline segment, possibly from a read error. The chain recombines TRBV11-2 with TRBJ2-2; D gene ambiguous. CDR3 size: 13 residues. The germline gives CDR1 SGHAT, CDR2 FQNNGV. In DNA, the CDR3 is TGTGCCAGCGCGGCGGCGAAGACCGGGGAGCTGTTTTTT. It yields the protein CASAAAKTGELFF.

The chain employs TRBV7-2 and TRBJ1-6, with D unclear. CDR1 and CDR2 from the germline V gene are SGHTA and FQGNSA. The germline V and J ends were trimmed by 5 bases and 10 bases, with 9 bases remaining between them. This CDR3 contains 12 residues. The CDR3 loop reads CASSARGSPLHF. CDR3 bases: TGTGCCAGCAGCGCCAGAGGCTCACCCCTCCACTTT.

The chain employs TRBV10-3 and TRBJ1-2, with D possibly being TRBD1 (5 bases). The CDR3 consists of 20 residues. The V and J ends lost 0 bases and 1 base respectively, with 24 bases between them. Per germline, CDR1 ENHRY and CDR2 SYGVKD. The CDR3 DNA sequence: TGTGCCATCAGTGAGTCTAAGGCCGACAGAGGAACAAAAAATAACTATGGCTACACCTTC. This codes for CAISESKADRGTKNNYGYTF.

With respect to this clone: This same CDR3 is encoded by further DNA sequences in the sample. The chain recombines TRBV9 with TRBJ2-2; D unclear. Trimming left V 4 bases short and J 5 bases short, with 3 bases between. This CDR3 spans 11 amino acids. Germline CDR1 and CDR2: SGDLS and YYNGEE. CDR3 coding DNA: TGTGCCAGCAGCTCTACCGGGGAGCTGTTTTTT. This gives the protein CASSSTGELFF.

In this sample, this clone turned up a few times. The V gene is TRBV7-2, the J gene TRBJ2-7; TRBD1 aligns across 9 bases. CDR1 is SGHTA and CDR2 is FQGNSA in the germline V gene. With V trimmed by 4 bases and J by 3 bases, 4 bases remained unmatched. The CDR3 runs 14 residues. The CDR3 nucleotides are TGTGCCAGCAGCTCCATGGACAGGGGCTACGAGCAGTACTTC. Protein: CASSSMDRGYEQYF.

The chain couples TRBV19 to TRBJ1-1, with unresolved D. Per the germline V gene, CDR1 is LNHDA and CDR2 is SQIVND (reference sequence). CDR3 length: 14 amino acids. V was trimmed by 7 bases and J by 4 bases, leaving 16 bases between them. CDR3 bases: TGTGCCAGTAACGGCGGCCCCTTCCTCACTGAAGCTTTCTTT. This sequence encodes CASNGGPFLTEAFF. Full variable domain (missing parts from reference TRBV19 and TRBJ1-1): DGGITQSPKYLFRKEGQNVTLSCEQNLNHDAMYWYRQDPGQGLRLIYYSQIVNDFQKGDIAEGYSVSREKKESFPLTVTSAQKNPTAFYLCASNGGPFLTEAFFGQGTRLTVV.

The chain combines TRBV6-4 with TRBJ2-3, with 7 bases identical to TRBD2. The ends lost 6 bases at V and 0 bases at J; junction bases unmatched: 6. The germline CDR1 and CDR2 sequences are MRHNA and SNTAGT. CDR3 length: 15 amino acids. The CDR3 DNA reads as TGTGCCAGCAGCGCCCAGCGGGGAAGCACAGATACGCAGTATTTT. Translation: CASSAQRGSTDTQYF.

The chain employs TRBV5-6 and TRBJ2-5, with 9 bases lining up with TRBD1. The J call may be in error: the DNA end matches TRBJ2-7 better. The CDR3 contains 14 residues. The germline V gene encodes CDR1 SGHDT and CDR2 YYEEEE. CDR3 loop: CASSFRDRVHEQYF. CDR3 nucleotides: TGTGCCAGCAGCTTCCGGGACAGGGTCCACGAGCAGTACTTC.

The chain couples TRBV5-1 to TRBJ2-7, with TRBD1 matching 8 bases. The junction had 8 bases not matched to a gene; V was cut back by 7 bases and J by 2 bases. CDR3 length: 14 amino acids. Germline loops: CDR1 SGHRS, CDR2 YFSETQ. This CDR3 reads CASRGTGLAYEQYF. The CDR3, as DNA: TGCGCCAGCCGAGGGACAGGTCTCGCCTACGAGCAGTACTTC. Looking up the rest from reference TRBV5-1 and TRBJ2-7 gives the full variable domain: KAGVTQTPRYLIKTRGQQVTLSCSPISGHRSVSWYQQTPGQGLQFLFEYFSETQRNKGNFPGRFSGRQFSNSRSEMNVSTLELGDSALYLCASRGTGLAYEQYFGPGTRLTVT.

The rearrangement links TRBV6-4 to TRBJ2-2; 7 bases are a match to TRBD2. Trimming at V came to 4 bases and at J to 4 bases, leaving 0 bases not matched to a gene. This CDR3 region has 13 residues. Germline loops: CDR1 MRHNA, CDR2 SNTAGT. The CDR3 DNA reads TGTGCCAGCAGTGGGACTAGCACCGGGGAGCTGTTTTTT. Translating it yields CASSGTSTGELFF.

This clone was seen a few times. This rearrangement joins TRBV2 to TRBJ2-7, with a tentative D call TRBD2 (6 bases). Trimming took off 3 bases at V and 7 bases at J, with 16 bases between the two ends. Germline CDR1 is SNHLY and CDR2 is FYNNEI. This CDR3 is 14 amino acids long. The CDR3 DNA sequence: TGTGCCAGCAGTGACAGGCCGGGAGACCGAGAGCAGTACTTC. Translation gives CASSDRPGDREQYF.

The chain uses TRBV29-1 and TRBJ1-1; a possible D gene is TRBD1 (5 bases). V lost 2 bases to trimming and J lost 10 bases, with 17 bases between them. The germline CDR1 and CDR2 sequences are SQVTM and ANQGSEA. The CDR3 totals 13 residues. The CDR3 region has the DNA TGCAGCGTTGAAACAGGTTCGCGGCCTGGAGCTTTCTTT. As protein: CSVETGSRPGAFF.

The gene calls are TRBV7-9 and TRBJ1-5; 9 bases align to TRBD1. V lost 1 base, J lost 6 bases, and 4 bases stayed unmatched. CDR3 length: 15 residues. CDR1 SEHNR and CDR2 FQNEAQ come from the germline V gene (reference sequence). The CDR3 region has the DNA TGTGCCAGCAGCTTAGGGACAGGGGAGGGTCAGCCCCAGCATTTT. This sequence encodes CASSLGTGEGQPQHF. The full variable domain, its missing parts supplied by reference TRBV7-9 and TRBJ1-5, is DTGVSQNPRHKITKRGQNVTFRCDPISEHNRLYWYRQTLGQGPEFLTYFQNEAQLEKSRLLSDRFSAERPKGSFSTLEIQRTEQGDSAMYLCASSLGTGEGQPQHFGDGTRLSIL.

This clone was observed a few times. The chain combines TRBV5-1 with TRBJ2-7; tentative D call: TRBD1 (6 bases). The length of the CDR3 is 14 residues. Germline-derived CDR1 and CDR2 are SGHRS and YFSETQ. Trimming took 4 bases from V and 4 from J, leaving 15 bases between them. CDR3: CASSHLGQFYEQYF. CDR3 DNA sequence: TGCGCCAGCAGCCACCTCGGACAGTTTTACGAGCAGTACTTC.

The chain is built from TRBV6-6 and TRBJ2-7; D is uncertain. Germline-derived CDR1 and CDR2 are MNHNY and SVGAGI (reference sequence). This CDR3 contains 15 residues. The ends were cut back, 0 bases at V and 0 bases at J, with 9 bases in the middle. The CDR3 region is CASSYSAANSYEQYF. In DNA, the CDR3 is TGTGCCAGCAGTTACTCGGCGGCTAACTCCTACGAGCAGTACTTC.

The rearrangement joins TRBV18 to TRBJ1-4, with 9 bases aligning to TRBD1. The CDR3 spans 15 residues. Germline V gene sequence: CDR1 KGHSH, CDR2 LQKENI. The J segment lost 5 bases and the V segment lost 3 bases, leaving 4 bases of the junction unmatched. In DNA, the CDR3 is TGTGCCAGCTCACCGGGGACAGGGTCGAATGAAAAACTGTTTTTT. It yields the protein CASSPGTGSNEKLFF. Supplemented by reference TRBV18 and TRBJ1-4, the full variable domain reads NAGVMQNPRHLVRRRGQEARLRCSPMKGHSHVYWYRQLPEEGLKFMVYLQKENIIDESGMPKERFSAEFPKEGPSILRIQQVVRGDSAAYFCASSPGTGSNEKLFFGSGTQLSVL.

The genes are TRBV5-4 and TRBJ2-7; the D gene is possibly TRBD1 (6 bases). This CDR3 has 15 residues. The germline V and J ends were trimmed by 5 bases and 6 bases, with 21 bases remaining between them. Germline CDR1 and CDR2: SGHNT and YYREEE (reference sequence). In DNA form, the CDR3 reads TGTGCCAGCAGTTGGAACACAGGGTTTTGGGCCGAGCAGTACTTC. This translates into CASSWNTGFWAEQYF.

Written as DNA, the CDR3 is TGTGCCTTCAACCGGGACTCTTACAATGAGCAGTTCTTC. It codes for CAFNRDSYNEQFF. V usage is TRBV30 and J usage is TRBJ2-1; a possible D gene is TRBD2 (6 bases). There are 13 residues in the CDR3. V lost 7 bases to trimming and J lost 4 bases, with 14 bases between them. CDR1 and CDR2 (germline): GTSNPN, SVGIG (reference sequence).